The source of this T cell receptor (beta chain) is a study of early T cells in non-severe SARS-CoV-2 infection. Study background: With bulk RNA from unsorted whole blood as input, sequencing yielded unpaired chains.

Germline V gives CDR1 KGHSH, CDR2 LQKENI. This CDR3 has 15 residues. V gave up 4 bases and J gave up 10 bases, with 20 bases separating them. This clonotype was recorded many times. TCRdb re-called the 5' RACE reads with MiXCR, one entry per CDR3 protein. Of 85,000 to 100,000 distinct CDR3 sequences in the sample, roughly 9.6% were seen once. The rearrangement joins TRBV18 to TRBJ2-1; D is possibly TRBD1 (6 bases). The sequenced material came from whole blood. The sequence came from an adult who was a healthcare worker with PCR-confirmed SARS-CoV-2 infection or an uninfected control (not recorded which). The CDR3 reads CASSLFPDRNREQFF. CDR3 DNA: TGTGCCAGCTCACTGTTCCCCGACAGGAACAGGGAGCAGTTCTTC.